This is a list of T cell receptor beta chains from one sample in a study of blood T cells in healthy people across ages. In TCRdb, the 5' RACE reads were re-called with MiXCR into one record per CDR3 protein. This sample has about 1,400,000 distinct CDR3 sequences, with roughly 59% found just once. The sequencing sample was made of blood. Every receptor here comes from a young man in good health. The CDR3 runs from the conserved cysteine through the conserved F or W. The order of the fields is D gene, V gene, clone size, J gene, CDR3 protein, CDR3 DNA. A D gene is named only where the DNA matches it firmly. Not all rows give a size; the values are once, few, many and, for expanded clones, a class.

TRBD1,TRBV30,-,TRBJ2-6,CAWRTRDRHSGANVLTF,TGCGCCTGGAGGACCCGGGACAGACACTCTGGGGCCAACGTCCTGACTTTC
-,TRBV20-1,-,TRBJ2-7,CSARDPLSAWEQYF,TGCAGTGCTAGAGACCCCTTATCCGCTTGGGAGCAGTACTTC
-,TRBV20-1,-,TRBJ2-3,CSAIAGRKTDTQYF,TGCAGTGCTATCGCAGGGCGGAAGACAGATACGCAGTATTTT
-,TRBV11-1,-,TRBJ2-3,CASRLARGASTDTQYF,TGTGCCAGCAGATTAGCGAGGGGAGCTAGCACAGATACGCAGTATTTT
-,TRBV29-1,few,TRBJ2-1,CSDLGRDYNEQFF,TGCAGCGACCTTGGGCGGGATTACAATGAGCAGTTCTTC
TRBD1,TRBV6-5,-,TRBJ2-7,CATKAGTGDYEQYF,TGTGCCACAAAAGCCGGGACAGGGGACTACGAGCAGTACTTC
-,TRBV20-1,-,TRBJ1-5,CSARALGHQPQHF,TGCAGTGCTAGAGCCCTGGGGCATCAGCCCCAGCATTTT
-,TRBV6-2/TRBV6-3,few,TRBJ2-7,CASTPADGNNEQYF,TGTGCCAGCACCCCAGCGGACGGGAACAACGAGCAGTACTTC
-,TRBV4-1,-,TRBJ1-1,CASSPTAMGMNTEAFF,TGCGCCAGCAGTCCGACCGCGATGGGCATGAACACTGAAGCTTTCTTT
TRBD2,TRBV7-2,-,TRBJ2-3,CASSFWTSGGGNTDTQYF,TGTGCCAGCAGCTTTTGGACTAGCGGGGGGGGAAACACAGATACGCAGTATTTT
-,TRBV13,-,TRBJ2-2,CASSLVEGAENTGELFF,TGTGCCAGCAGCTTAGTCGAAGGAGCAGAGAACACCGGGGAGCTGTTTTTT
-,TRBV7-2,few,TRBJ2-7,CASSLGFRRADVSYEQYF,TGTGCCAGCAGCTTAGGTTTTCGGCGGGCAGACGTATCCTACGAGCAGTACTTC
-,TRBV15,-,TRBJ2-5,CATSRDSGRETQYF,TGTGCCACCAGCAGAGATAGCGGTAGAGAGACCCAGTACTTC
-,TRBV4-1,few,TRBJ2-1,CASSQGVGVHEQFF,TGCGCCAGCAGCCAAGGGGTCGGAGTACATGAGCAGTTCTTC
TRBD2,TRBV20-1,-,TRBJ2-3,CSASGAGEDTQYF,TGCAGTGCTAGCGGGGCGGGGGAAGATACGCAGTATTTT
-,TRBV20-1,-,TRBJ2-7,CSAPLLGGPYEQYF,TGCAGTGCTCCCCTCCTTGGAGGCCCCTACGAGCAGTACTTC
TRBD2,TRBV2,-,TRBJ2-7,CASSEGSGGSYEQYF,TGTGCCAGCAGTGAGGGTAGCGGGGGCTCCTACGAGCAGTACTTC
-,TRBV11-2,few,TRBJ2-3,CASSQGQSLTDTQYF,TGTGCCAGCAGCCAAGGACAGAGCCTCACAGATACGCAGTATTTT
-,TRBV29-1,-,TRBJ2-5,CSVERPGRLPGDEQYF,TGCAGCGTTGAAAGGCCAGGGCGGCTACCTGGGGATGAGCAGTACTTC
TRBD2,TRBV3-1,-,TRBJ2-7,CAIGDSSGIERSYEQYF,TGTGCCATCGGCGACTCTAGCGGAATAGAGCGCTCCTACGAGCAGTACTTC
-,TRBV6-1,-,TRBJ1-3,CASTDRNTIYF,TGTGCCAGCACAGACCGAAACACCATATATTTT
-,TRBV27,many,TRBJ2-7,CASSFEGGGNGQYF,TGTGCCAGCAGTTTTGAGGGGGGAGGGAATGGGCAGTACTTC
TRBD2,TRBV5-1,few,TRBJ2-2,CASSPTTSGSSGELFF,TGCGCCAGCAGCCCTACGACTAGCGGGAGTTCCGGGGAGCTGTTTTTT
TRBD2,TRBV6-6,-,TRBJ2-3,CAIYSGGTDTQYF,TGTGCCATCTATAGCGGGGGAACAGATACGCAGTATTTT
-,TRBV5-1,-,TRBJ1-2,CASSLETVNYYGYTF,TGCGCCAGCAGCTTGGAGACAGTTAACTACTATGGCTACACCTTC
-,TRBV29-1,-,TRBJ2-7,CSVGEPPSPKGGSYEQYF,TGCAGCGTTGGAGAACCTCCGAGCCCGAAGGGGGGCTCCTACGAGCAGTACTTC
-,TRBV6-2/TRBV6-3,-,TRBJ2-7,CASSYSAGGGNEQYF,TGTGCCAGCAGTTACTCGGCAGGGGGAGGAAACGAGCAGTACTTC